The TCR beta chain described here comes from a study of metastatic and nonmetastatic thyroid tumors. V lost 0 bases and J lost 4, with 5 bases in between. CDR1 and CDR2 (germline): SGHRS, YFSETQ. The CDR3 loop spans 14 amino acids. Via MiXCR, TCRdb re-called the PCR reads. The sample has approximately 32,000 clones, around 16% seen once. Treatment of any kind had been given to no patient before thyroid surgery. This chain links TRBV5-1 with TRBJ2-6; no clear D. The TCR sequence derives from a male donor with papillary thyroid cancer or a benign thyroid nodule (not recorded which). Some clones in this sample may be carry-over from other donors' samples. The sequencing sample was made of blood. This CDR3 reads CASSLDHGANVLTF. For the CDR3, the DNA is TGCGCCAGCAGCTTGGACCACGGGGCCAACGTCCTGACTTTC.